This entry is about one TCR beta chain. Its specific antigen is unknown. Base-call qualities are not available, and no considerably larger clone is one nucleotide away. To sequence the TCRbeta CDR3 region, genomic DNA was isolated from the sorted cells. TCRbeta CDR3 regions were sequenced using the immunoSEQ Assay. TCRdb limited this immuneACCESS table to in-frame rearrangements with V and J called. A share of clones is missing; checked studies link under half to unresolved V genes, and the rest is unexplained. The sample table contains 91,000 or so clones; only one count was recorded for approximately 94% of them. The leading ten clones occupy approximately 0.18% of the sample. Patients with autoimmune disease history or receiving systemic immunosuppression were excluded from the trial. In every dose cohort, peripheral blood was drawn for TCR sequencing at baseline, cycle 4 day 1, and cycle 7 day 1. Samples came from an open-label, multicenter, first-in-human phase I dose-escalation trial of ivuxolimab. Adults with locally advanced or metastatic melanoma, renal cell carcinoma, hepatocellular carcinoma or head and neck squamous cell carcinoma were enrolled in the trial. Before TCR sequencing, CD4+ T cells and CD8+ T cells from peripheral blood were sorted into separate populations.

The entry originates in a study of OX40 agonist ivuxolimab in advanced cancers. As for the study more broadly: Ivuxolimab, which targeted the costimulatory receptor OX40 (CD134), was an agonistic, fully human IgG2 monoclonal antibody. The monotherapy dose-escalation portion (N of about 50 patients) of the phase I ivuxolimab trial is reported in the paper. Prior anti-PD-1, anti-PD-L1 or anti-CTLA-4 therapy was permitted, and 40% to 50% of dose-escalation patients had received checkpoint inhibitors. Three dose-escalation patients achieved partial responses, one with hepatocellular carcinoma and two with cutaneous melanoma. The dose-escalation cohort was 82.7% male with a mean age of about 65 years, ranging from roughly 20 to 80. Peripheral TCRbeta sequencing aimed to test whether ivuxolimab altered TCR sequence diversity and caused clonal T-cell expansion. Among the 50 to 55 dose-escalation patients, some 19 had hepatocellular carcinoma, 15 or so melanoma, 9 renal cell carcinoma and 9 head and neck cancer. Intravenous ivuxolimab was administered to patients every 2 weeks at six dose levels: 0.01, 0.1, 0.3, 1.5, 3 and 10 mg/kg. Here is what the overall study found, with its caveats: Partial responders in the 0.1-3.0 mg/kg groups had among the lowest normalized peripheral clonal expansion, especially among CD8+ T cells. At doses from 0.1 to 3.0 mg/kg, clonal expansion was seen in both CD4+ and CD8+ blood T cells between baseline and week 6. Which antigens the clonally expanded peripheral T cells were specific for was not determined. Low levels of normalized T-cell clonal expansion were also seen in some patients who did not respond. On average, CD8+ T cells showed more expanded clones than CD4+ T cells after ivuxolimab.

The germline V gene yields MNHEY for CDR1 and SVGAGI for CDR2. Deletion took 4 bases off V and 5 bases off J, with a span of 18 bases between the germline ends. The CDR3 holds 15 amino acids from the cysteine to the phenylalanine. Here the CDR3 DNA is all that survives: 45 bases in frame from base 1. The chain couples TRBV6-5 to TRBJ2-7; tentative D gene TRBD2, with 7 bases matching. The TCR sequence derives from an adult with an advanced solid tumor such as melanoma, head and neck, liver or kidney cancer. The sequenced sample was CD4+ or CD8+ T cells sorted from blood, obtained in a trial of the OX40 agonist ivuxolimab. The CDR3 corresponds to CASSFLGGAVHEQYF. The sequenced DNA: TGTGCCAGCAGTTTCCTAGGGGGGGCCGTCCACGAGCAGTACTTC.